These T cell receptor beta chains were read from a single sample in a study of cytomegalovirus exposure and HLA in healthy donors. The repertoire was sequenced with immunoSEQ multiplex PCR; TCRdb's copy has only in-frame clones and lacks some. Here the sample spans about 260,000 clones, 84% being singletons. Sequences were obtained from PBMCs. Receptors originate from a woman in her 40s in good health and CMV-seropositive. Both conserved end residues are part of each CDR3.

>TRBV19|TRBJ2-2
CASRDGTVNTGELFF
>TRBV27|TRBJ1-1
CASSLFRGTEAFF
>TRBV19|TRBJ1-6
CASSTGTENSPLHF
>TRBV19|TRBJ1-5
CASSLNSGTAQNQPQHF
>TRBV5-4|TRBJ2-3
CASEGDPSTDTQYF
>TRBV14|TRBJ1-1
CASTPGGAYTEAFF
>TRBV7-9|TRBJ1-4
CASSINRGQIEKLFF
>TRBV6-1|TRBJ2-1
CASSVEGASYNEQFF
>TRBV5-4|TRBJ2-3
CASSTPEGASDTQYF
>TRBV5-4|TRBJ2-2
CASSPSGRGFTGELFF
>TRBV30|TRBJ2-1
CAWSVFVLAGGRNEQFF
>TRBV10-3|TRBJ2-3
CAISERGQTSTDTQYF
>TRBV6-5|TRBJ2-1
CASSGTGANEQFF
>TRBV6-1|TRBJ2-7
CASSDNRAVAYEQYF
>TRBV4-1|TRBJ2-5
CASSLWGGETQYF
>TRBV7-9|TRBJ1-1
CASLPDRESGEAFF